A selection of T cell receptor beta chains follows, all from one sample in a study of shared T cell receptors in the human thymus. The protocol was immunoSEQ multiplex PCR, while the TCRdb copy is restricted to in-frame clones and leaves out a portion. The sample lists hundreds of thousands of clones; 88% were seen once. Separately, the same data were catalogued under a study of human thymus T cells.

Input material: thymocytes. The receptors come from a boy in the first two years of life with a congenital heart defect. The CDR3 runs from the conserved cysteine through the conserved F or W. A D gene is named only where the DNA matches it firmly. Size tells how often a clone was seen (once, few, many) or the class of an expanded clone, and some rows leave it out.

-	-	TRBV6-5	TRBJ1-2	TGTGCCAGCAGTCAAAGCCACGTCCCTGGCTACACCTTC	CASSQSHVPGYTF
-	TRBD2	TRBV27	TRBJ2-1	TGTGCCAGCAGTTCGCCGGGACTAGCGGGATATGAGCAGTTCTTC	CASSSPGLAGYEQFF
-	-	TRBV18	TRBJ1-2	TGTGCCAGCTCACCAGGACACATCTATGGCTACACCTTC	CASSPGHIYGYTF
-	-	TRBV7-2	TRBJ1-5	TGTGCCAGCAGCTTAGGACAGGGCAATCAGCCCCAGCATTTT	CASSLGQGNQPQHF
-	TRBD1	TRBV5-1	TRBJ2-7	TGCGCCAGCAGCTTGGAGGGACAGGGCTCCTACGAGCAGTACTTC	CASSLEGQGSYEQYF
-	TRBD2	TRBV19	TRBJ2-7	TGTGCCAGTAGAAGGATCGCGGGGGAGGAGCAGTACTTC	CASRRIAGEEQYF
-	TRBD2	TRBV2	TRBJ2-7	TGTGCCAGCAGTCTAGGTTTGGGGGGGTTCTCCTACGAGCAGTACTTC	CASSLGLGGFSYEQYF
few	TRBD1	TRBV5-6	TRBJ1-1	TGTGCCAGCAGCTTAACAGGGGGCCCCAAGAACACTGAAGCTTTCTTT	CASSLTGGPKNTEAFF
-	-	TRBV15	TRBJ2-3	TGTGCCACTAGGAGGGCCGGGGCAGATACGCAGTATTTT	CATRRAGADTQYF
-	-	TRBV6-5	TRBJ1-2	TGTGCCAGCAGGGAACCAGGAAACTATGGCTACACCTTC	CASREPGNYGYTF
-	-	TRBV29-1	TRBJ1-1	TGCAGCGCTACCAATGGACCGGGAAAAGCTTTCTTT	CSATNGPGKAFF
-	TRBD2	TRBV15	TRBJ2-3	TGTGCCACCAGCATTACTAGCGGGGGGTTCACAGATACGCAGTATTTT	CATSITSGGFTDTQYF
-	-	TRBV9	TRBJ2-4	TGTGCCAGCAGCCCAAGGGCGGGGTACAAAAACATTCAGTACTTC	CASSPRAGYKNIQYF
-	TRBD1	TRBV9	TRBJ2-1	TGTGCCAGCAGCGTAGGACAGGGATCTGAGCAGTTCTTC	CASSVGQGSEQFF
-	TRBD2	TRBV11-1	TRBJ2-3	TGTGCCAGCAGCTCGACTAGCGGGAGGGCCAGCCGAGATACGCAGTATTTT	CASSSTSGRASRDTQYF
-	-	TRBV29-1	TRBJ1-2	TGCAGCGTCTCCTCCCTAGAGCGGATCCTAAACTATGGCTACACCTTC	CSVSSLERILNYGYTF
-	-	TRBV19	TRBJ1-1	TGTGCCAGTAGTATTCCCTCACTGGAGGGGAACACTGAAGCTTTCTTT	CASSIPSLEGNTEAFF
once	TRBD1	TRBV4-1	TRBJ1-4	TGCGCCAGCAGTCAAAACCGGGACAGGGGATCCCGAGTGGCGCTTCATAATGAAAAACTGTTTTTT	CASSQNRDRGSRVALHNEKLFF
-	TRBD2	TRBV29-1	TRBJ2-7	TGCAGCGTTGGGAGCGGGAGGGGGCCCTACGAGCAGTACTTC	CSVGSGRGPYEQYF
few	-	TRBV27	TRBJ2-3	TGTGCCAGCAGTTTACAGGACACAGATACGCAGTATTTT	CASSLQDTDTQYF
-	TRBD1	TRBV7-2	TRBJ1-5	TGTGCCAGCAGCCCCCAAGCGGGGGGACAGTATAGCAATCAGCCCCAGCATTTT	CASSPQAGGQYSNQPQHF
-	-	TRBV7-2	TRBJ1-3	TGTGCCAGCAGCGAGAGCAGGGCCGACTCTGGAAACACCATATATTTT	CASSESRADSGNTIYF
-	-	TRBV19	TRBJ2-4	TGTGCCAGTAGCCCCCCGGGGGATCGCATGCTTAAAAACATTCAGTACTTC	CASSPPGDRMLKNIQYF
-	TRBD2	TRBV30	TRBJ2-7	TGTGCCTGGGGGGGTGGAGGGAGGGGTCAGTACGAGCAGTACTTC	CAWGGGGRGQYEQYF
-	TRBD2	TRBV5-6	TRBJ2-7	TGTGCCAGCAGCTTGAGGGGCGGGAGAGTGGGCGAGCAGTACTTC	CASSLRGGRVGEQYF
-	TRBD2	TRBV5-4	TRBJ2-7	TGTGCCAGCACCCTAGCGGTGCCCTACGAGCAGTACTTC	CASTLAVPYEQYF
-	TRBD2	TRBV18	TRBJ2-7	TGTGCCAGCTCACCTTTGCACGGGGGGAACTACGAGCAGTACTTC	CASSPLHGGNYEQYF
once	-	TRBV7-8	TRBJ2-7	TGTGCCAGCAGCTTCCCTGGACAGCTTCCCTACGAGCAGTACTTC	CASSFPGQLPYEQYF
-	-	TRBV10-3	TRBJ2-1	TGTGCCATCACGGGCGGGACCCGGTCGAGCTCCTACAATGAGCAGTTCTTC	CAITGGTRSSSYNEQFF
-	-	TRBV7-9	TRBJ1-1	TGTGCCAGCAGCTTACTAGGGGTTAGGACTGAAGCTTTCTTT	CASSLLGVRTEAFF
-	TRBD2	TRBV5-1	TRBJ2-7	TGCGCCAGCAGCCGTAGGGCGGGAGATAATCACGAGCAGTACTTC	CASSRRAGDNHEQYF
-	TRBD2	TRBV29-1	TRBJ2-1	TGCAGCGTTGGTCTAGCGGCGACCAATGAGCAGTTCTTC	CSVGLAATNEQFF
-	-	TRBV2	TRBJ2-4	TGTGCCAGCAGTGAAGCGCTTCAACCCCCACGAGACATTCAGTACTTC	CASSEALQPPRDIQYF
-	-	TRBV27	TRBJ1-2	TGTGCCAGCAGTTCCCAGACTCGCTATGGCTACACCTTC	CASSSQTRYGYTF
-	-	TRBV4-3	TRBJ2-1	TGCGCCAGCAGTCAAGATTTTAACTATCCGGGCAATGAGCAGTTCTTC	CASSQDFNYPGNEQFF
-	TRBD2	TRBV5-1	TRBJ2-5	TGCGCCAGCAGCTCCTCTAGCGGGAGGGTCCAAGAGACCCAGTACTTC	CASSSSSGRVQETQYF
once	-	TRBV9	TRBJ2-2	TGTGCCAGCAGCGTGTCAGGGGTCACCGACTTCCTCGACACCGGGGAGCTGTTTTTT	CASSVSGVTDFLDTGELFF
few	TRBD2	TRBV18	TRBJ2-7	TGTGCCAGCTCACCAGGCGGGAGGCTATCCTACGAGCAGTACTTC	CASSPGGRLSYEQYF
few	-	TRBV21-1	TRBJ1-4	TGTGCCAGCAGGTCTAGGCTGACGGGACAGGGGGAAGCAACTAATGAAAAACTGTTTTTT	CASRSRLTGQGEATNEKLFF
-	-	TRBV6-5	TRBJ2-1	TGTGCCAGCAGTTACTACGGCAGGGAAAAGAGTGAGCAGTTCTTC	CASSYYGREKSEQFF
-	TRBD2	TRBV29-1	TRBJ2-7	TGCAGCGTTGTAGGGACTAGCGGATTCTACGAGCAGTACTTC	CSVVGTSGFYEQYF
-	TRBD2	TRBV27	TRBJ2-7	TGTGCCAGCAGTCCCCGGGGTAGCGGGAGGATCCCTGGACAGTACTTC	CASSPRGSGRIPGQYF
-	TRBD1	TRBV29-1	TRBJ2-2	TGCAGCGTTCGAGGGGGCCCACCCGGGGAGCTGTTTTTT	CSVRGGPPGELFF
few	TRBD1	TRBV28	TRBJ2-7	TGTGCCAGCAGTTTAAGGGACAGGGCAGCCTACGAGCAGTACTTC	CASSLRDRAAYEQYF